The sequence of this TCR beta chain was determined in a study of T cells in localized non-small cell lung cancer. Overall study findings and caveats: Because sequencing included only one region (of the tumor), heterogeneity remains possible. Longer overall survival was seen with higher T cell density measured in blood. The highest T cell clonality was in uninvolved adjacent lung, above tumor. Turning up in adjacent lung were a median roughly 50 of the top 100 tumor clones.

In this sample, this clone turned up once. Antigen specificity is unknown. Profiled with immunoSEQ multiplex PCR; TCRdb holds only in-frame clones, not every one. The repertoire holds 72,000 or so clones, 84% seen once, with approximately 15% in the top ten. The germline gives CDR1 MNHEY, CDR2 SVGAGI. Trimming cost V 5 bases and J 3 bases, with 11 bases left between them. The CDR3 is 13 residues long. The input for sequencing was peripheral blood, taken before any cancer treatment. The V gene is TRBV6-5, the J gene TRBJ2-7; TRBD1 might be the D (6 bases). The receptor was derived from an older female donor with stage I lung adenocarcinoma. The CDR3 coding sequence is TGTGCCAGCAGTCCCACAGGGAACTACGAGCAGTACTTC. Translated: CASSPTGNYEQYF.